This T cell receptor beta chain derives from a study of early T cells in non-severe SARS-CoV-2 infection. Study-wide findings and caveats: Sequences matched to VDJdb favored anti-spike CD8 responses, while private and CD4 specificities were missed.

Each single cDNA molecule received a unique molecular identifier. MiXCR, applied by TCRdb to the 5' RACE reads, yields one record per CDR3 protein. Counted here are about 69,000 distinct CDR3 sequences, 10% to 12% occurring once; the ten biggest clones make up 4.5% to 7%. This clonotype was counted a few times. Its antigen is unidentified. V gave up 4 bases and J gave up 2 bases; unmatched junction bases: 6. CDR1 is SGHRS, CDR2 YFSETQ, per germline. This CDR3 has 14 amino acids. This sequence originates from an adult who was a healthcare worker with PCR-confirmed SARS-CoV-2 infection or an uninfected control (not recorded which). The sequences come from whole blood, collected at baseline. This rearrangement joins TRBV5-1 to TRBJ2-7, with 7 bases identical to TRBD1. CDR3 DNA sequence: TGCGCCAGCAGCGTAGGACAGGACGCCTACGAGCAGTACTTC. Its protein is CASSVGQDAYEQYF.